The 8 T cell receptor beta chains below all came from one sample that was sequenced in a study of a mutant IDH1 vaccine in newly diagnosed glioma. Time point given: baseline, week 1 (first vaccination visit). Treatment: pre-vaccination baseline after standard-of-care therapy. Profiled with immunoSEQ multiplex PCR; TCRdb holds only in-frame clones, not every one. The sample shows fewer than 50,000 clones, around nine tenths of them seen only once. The sequencing here drew on PBMCs, taken from a glioma patient treated with radiotherapy, temozolomide or both. These receptors were collected from a man younger than 35 with glioma.

The rearrangement uses TRBV5-1 and TRBJ1-5; D gene uncertain. The CDR3 runs 15 residues. Germline V lookup: CDR1 SGHRS, CDR2 YFSETQ. V was clipped by 0 bases and J by 2 bases, with 9 bases between them. The CDR3 region is CASSLAGSGNQPQHF. CDR3 nucleotide sequence: TGCGCCAGCAGCTTGGCGGGGTCCGGCAATCAGCCCCAGCATTTT.

The chain carries TRBV7-2 and TRBJ2-4, with D unclear. Trimming left V 4 bases short and J 0 bases short, with 13 bases between. The CDR3 runs 16 residues. Germline CDR1 is SGHTA and CDR2 is FQGNSA. The CDR3 here is CASSSGPTLAKNIQYF. In nucleotides, the CDR3 is TGTGCCAGCAGCTCTGGGCCGACCCTAGCCAAAAACATTCAGTACTTC. Together with reference TRBV7-2 and TRBJ2-4, the CDR3 gives the full variable domain: GAGVSQSPSNKVTEKGKDVELRCDPISGHTALYWYRQSLGQGLEFLIYFQGNSAPDKSGLPSDRFSAERTGGSVSTLTIQRTQQEDSAVYLCASSSGPTLAKNIQYFGAGTRLSVL.

The V and J genes are TRBV2 and TRBJ1-1; the D is unclear. Trimming pared 2 bases from V and 3 bases from J, leaving 16 bases between. Germline CDR1 is SNHLY and CDR2 is FYNNEI. The CDR3 is made up of 16 amino acids. The CDR3: CASSEYRDIGDTEAFF. DNA of the CDR3: TGTGCCAGCAGTGAATACCGAGACATCGGGGACACTGAAGCTTTCTTT. Drawing the rest from reference TRBV2 and TRBJ1-1, the complete variable domain is EPEVTQTPSHQVTQMGQEVILRCVPISNHLYFYWYRQILGQKVEFLVSFYNNEISEKSEIFDDQFSVERPDGSNFTLKIRSTKLEDSAMYFCASSEYRDIGDTEAFFGQGTRLTVV.

V is TRBV6-1 and J is TRBJ1-5; D call uncertain. Between the trimmed V and J ends, which lost 4 bases and 0 bases, there was a span of 13 bases. Germline V gene sequence: CDR1 MNHNS, CDR2 SASEGT. This CDR3 contains 16 residues. This chain's CDR3 is CASSGRMGNSNQPQHF. The CDR3 coding sequence is TGTGCCAGCAGTGGGCGGATGGGGAATAGCAATCAGCCCCAGCATTTT.

This chain joins TRBV28 and TRBJ1-2; TRBD1 agrees at 9 bases. The CDR3 length is 15 residues. The V and J ends lost 6 bases and 5 bases, in that order; junction bases with no gene match: 10. Germline-derived CDR1 and CDR2 are MDHEN and SYDVKM. The CDR3 loop is CASSRTGTGLYGYTF. CDR3 DNA: TGTGCCAGCAGCAGGACCGGGACAGGGCTGTATGGCTACACCTTC.

With regard to this clone: The DNA is left out, because the CDR3 cannot be placed on it with certainty; the CDR3 is given as TCRdb lists it. This sequence joins TRBV2 and TRBJ1-2; the table's D call TRBD1 went unverified against the DNA. The CDR3 totals 12 residues, both ends included. Germline V gives CDR1 SNHLY, CDR2 FYNNEI. The CDR3 sequence: CASSEAFGQGTF.

This clone was observed a handful of times. V is TRBV10-3 and J is TRBJ1-5; 7 bases map to TRBD1. The ends lost 3 bases at V and 3 bases at J; junction bases unmatched: 8. The CDR3 runs to 16 residues. CDR1 is ENHRY and CDR2 is SYGVKD in the germline V gene. CDR3 region: CAISEGQGGYNQPQHF. In DNA form, the CDR3 reads TGTGCCATCAGTGAAGGGCAGGGGGGTTACAATCAGCCCCAGCATTTT.

V usage is TRBV7-7 and J usage is TRBJ2-2; D is tentatively TRBD1 or TRBD2 (5 bases each). There are 13 residues in the CDR3. Looked up from germline, CDR1 is SSHAT and CDR2 is FNYEAQ (reference sequence). CDR3 residues: CAAGTENTGELFF. The CDR3 nucleotides read TGTGCTGCCGGGACGGAGAACACCGGGGAGCTGTTTTTT.